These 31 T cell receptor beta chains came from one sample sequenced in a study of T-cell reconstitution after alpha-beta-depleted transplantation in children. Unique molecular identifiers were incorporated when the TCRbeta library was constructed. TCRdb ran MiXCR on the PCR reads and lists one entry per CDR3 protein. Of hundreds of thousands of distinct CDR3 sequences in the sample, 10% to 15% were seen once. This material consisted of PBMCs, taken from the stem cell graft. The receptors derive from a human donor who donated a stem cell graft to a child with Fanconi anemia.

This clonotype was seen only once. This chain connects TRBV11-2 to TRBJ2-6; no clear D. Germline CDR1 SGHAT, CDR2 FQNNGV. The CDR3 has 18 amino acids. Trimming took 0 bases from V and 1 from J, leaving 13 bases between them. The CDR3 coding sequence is TGTGCCAGCAGCTTAGAGTCCATCCTAGATTCTGGGGCCAACGTCCTGACTTTC. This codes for CASSLESILDSGANVLTF.

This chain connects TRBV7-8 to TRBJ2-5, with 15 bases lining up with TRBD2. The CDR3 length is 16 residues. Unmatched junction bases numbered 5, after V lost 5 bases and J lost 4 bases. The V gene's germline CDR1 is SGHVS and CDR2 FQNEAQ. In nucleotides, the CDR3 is TGTGCCAGCAGCGAGCGGACTAGCGGGGGGGGAGAGACCCAGTACTTC. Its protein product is CASSERTSGGGETQYF.

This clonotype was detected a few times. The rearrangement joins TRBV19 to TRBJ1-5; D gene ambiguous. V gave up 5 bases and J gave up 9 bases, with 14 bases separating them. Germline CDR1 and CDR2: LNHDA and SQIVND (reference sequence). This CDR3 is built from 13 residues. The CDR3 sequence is CASSSTEQRPQHF. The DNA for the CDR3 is TGTGCCAGTAGTTCCACCGAACAACGGCCCCAGCATTTT.

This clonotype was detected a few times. DNA for the CDR3: TGCGCCAGCAGCTTGGAACTAGTAATCAATGAGCAGTTCTTC. The encoded protein is CASSLELVINEQFF. This chain joins TRBV5-1 and TRBJ2-1, with a weak D call TRBD2 (5 bases). In germline, CDR1 is SGHRS, CDR2 YFSETQ. V was pared by 0 bases and J by 6 bases, with 10 bases between. This CDR3 is 14 amino acids long.

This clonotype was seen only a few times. The CDR3 loop is CASSLGPGDKYAEAFF. The CDR3 DNA sequence: TGTGCCAGCAGCTTGGGTCCGGGGGATAAGTACGCTGAAGCTTTCTTT. The chain employs TRBV5-6 and TRBJ1-1, with a weak D call TRBD1 (5 bases). CDR1 is SGHDT, CDR2 YYEEEE, per germline. Trimming stripped 0 bases from V and 6 bases from J, with 18 bases between. CDR3 size: 16 residues.

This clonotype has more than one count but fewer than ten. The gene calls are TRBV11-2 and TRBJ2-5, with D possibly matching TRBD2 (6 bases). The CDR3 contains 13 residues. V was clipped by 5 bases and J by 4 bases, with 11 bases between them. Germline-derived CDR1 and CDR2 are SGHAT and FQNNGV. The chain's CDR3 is CASSRGTVETQYF. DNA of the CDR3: TGTGCCAGCAGCCGCGGGACCGTAGAGACCCAGTACTTC.

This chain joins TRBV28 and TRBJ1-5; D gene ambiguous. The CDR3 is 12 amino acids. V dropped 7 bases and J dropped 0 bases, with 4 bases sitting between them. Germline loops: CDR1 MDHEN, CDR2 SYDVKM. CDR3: CASKNSNQPQHF. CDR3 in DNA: TGTGCCAGCAAAAATAGCAATCAGCCCCAGCATTTT.

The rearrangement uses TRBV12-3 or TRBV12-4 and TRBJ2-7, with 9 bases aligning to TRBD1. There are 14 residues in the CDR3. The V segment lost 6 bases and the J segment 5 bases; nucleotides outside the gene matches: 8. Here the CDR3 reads CASSIPGQGNEQYF. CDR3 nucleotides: TGTGCCAGCAGCATACCGGGACAGGGCAACGAGCAGTACTTC.

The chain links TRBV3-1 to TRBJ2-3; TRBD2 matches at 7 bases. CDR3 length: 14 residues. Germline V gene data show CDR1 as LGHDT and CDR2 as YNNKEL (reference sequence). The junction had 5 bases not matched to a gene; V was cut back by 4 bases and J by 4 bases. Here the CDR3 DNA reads TGTGCCAGCAGCCCGCTAGCGGTGGCAGATACGCAGTATTTT. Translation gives CASSPLAVADTQYF.

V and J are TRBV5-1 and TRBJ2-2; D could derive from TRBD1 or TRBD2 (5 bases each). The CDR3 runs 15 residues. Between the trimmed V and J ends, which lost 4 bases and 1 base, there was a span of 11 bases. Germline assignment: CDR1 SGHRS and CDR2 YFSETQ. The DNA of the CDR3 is TGCGCCAGCAGCGACGGGACCCAGAACACCGGGGAGCTGTTTTTT. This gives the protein CASSDGTQNTGELFF.

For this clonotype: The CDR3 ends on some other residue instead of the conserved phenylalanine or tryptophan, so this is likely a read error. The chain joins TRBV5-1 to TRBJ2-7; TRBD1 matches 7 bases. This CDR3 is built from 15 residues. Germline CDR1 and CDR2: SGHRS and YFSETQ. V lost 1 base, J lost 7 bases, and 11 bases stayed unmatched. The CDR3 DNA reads TGCGCCAGCAGCTTGATCGGGACAGCCTCGGGTGAGCAGTACTCC. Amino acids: CASSLIGTASGEQYS.

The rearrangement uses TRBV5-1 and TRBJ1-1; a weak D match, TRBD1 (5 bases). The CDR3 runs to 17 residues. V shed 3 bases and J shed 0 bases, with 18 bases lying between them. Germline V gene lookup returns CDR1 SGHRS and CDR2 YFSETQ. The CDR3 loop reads CASSSNPGRQMNTEAFF. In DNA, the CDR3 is TGCGCCAGCAGCTCAAATCCGGGACGGCAAATGAACACTGAAGCTTTCTTT.

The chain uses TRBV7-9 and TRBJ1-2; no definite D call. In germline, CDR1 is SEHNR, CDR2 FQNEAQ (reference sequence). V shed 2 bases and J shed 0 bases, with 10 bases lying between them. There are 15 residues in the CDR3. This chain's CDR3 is CASSLLDVSNYGYTF. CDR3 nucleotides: TGTGCCAGCAGCTTATTGGACGTATCTAACTATGGCTACACCTTC.

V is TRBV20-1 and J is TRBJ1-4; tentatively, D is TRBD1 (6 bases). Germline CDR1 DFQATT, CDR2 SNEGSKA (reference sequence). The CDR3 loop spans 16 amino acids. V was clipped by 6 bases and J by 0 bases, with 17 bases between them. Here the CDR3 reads CSAGGVSSATNEKLFF. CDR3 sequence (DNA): TGCAGTGCAGGGGGGGTCAGCTCCGCAACTAATGAAAAACTGTTTTTT.

The CDR3 sequence: CSTSHLQETQYF. Written as DNA, the CDR3 is TGCAGTACTTCGCATCTTCAAGAGACCCAGTACTTC. The gene calls are TRBV20-1 and TRBJ2-5; D gene uncertain. The CDR3 is 12 amino acids. Deletions cut 8 bases from V and 2 bases from J, with 12 bases between. Germline V lookup: CDR1 DFQATT, CDR2 SNEGSKA (reference sequence).

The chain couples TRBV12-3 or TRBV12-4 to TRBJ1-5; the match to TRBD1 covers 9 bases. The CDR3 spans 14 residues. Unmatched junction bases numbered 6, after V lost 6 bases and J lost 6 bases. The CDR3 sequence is CASRGTGIGQPQHF. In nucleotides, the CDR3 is TGTGCCAGCAGGGGGACAGGGATTGGTCAGCCCCAGCATTTT.

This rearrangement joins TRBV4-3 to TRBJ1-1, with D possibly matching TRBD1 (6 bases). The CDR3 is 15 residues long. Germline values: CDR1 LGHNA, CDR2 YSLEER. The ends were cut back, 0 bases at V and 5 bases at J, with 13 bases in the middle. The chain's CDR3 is CASSQDRQGRTEAFF. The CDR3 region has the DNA TGCGCCAGCAGCCAAGATAGGCAGGGGAGGACTGAAGCTTTCTTT.

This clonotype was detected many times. The CDR3 sequence is CASSQLPGGTDTQYF. The CDR3 DNA sequence: TGTGCCAGCAGCCAGCTCCCCGGGGGCACAGATACGCAGTATTTT. The V gene is TRBV3-1, the J gene TRBJ2-3, with a tentative D call TRBD2 (5 bases). V was pared by 3 bases and J by 1 base, with 11 bases between. The CDR3 consists of 15 residues. Looked up from germline, CDR1 is LGHDT and CDR2 is YNNKEL (reference sequence).

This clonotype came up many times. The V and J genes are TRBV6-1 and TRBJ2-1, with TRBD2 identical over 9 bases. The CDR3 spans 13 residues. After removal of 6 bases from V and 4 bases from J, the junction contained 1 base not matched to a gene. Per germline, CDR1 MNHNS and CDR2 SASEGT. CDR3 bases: TGTGCCAGCAGAGCGGGGGGATACAATGAGCAGTTCTTC. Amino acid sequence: CASRAGGYNEQFF.

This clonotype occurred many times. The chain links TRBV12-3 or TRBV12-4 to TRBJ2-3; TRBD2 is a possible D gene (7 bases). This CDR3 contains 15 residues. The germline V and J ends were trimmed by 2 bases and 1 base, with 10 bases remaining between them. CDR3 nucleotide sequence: TGTGCCAGCAGTTTATTCGGGGGGCGCACAGATACGCAGTATTTT. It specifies CASSLFGGRTDTQYF.

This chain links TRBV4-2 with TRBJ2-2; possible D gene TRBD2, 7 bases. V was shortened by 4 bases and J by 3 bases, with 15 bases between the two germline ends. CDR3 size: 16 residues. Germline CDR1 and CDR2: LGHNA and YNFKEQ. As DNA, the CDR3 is TGTGCCAGCAGCCGGAATAGGGGGGGAGACACCGGGGAGCTGTTTTTT. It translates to CASSRNRGGDTGELFF.

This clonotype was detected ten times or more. The CDR3, as DNA: TGTGCCACCAGCACCCTCGCGGGCTCCTACAATGAGCAGTTCTTC. Its protein is CATSTLAGSYNEQFF. The V call is TRBV15, the J call TRBJ2-1, with D perhaps TRBD2 (5 bases). Trimming removed 4 bases at V and 0 bases at J, with 10 bases between. CDR1 and CDR2 (germline): LNHNV, YYDKDF (reference sequence). This CDR3 spans 15 amino acids.

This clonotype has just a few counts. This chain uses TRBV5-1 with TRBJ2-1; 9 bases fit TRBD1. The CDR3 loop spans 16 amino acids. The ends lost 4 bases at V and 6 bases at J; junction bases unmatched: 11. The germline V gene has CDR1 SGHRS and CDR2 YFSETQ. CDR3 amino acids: CASSPGTGKIFNEQFF. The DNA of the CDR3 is TGCGCCAGCAGCCCCGGGACAGGGAAGATATTCAATGAGCAGTTCTTC.

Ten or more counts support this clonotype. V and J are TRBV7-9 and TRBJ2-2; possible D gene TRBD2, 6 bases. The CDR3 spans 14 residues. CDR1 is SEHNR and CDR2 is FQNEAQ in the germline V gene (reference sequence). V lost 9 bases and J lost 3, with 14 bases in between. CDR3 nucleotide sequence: TGTGCCAGGAGCAGGGAGGAGGACACCGGGGAGCTGTTTTTT. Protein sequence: CARSREEDTGELFF.

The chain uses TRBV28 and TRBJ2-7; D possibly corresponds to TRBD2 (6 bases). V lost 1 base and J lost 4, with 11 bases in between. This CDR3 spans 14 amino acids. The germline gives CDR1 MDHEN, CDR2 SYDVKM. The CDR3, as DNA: TGTGCCAGCAGTTTATCGGGCGGGGAATACGAGCAGTACTTC. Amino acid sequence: CASSLSGGEYEQYF.

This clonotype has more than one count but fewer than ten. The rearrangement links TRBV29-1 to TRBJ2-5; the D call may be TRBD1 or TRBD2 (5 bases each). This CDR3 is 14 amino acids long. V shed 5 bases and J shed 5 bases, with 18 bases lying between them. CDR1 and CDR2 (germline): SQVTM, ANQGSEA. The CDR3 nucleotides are TGCAGCGTTCGCAATAGCCGGGGCCGGGAGACCCAGTACTTC. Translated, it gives CSVRNSRGRETQYF.

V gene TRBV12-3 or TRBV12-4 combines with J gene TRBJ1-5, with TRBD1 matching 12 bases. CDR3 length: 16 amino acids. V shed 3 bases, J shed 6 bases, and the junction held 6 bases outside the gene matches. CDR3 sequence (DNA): TGTGCCAGCAGTTTTGGGACAGGGGGCCGGGGTCAGCCCCAGCATTTT. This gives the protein CASSFGTGGRGQPQHF.

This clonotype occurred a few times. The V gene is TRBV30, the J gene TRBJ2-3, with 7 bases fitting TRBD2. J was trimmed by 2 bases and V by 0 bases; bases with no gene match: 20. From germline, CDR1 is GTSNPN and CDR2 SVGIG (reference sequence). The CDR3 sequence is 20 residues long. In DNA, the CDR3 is TGTGCCTGGAGTGTAATAACTAGCGTATCGTATCCCGCAGCCACAGATACGCAGTATTTT. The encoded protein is CAWSVITSVSYPAATDTQYF.

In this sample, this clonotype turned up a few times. CDR3 in amino acids: CSARADRFGTEAFF. Here the CDR3 DNA reads TGCAGTGCTAGGGCGGACAGGTTCGGGACTGAAGCTTTCTTT. V is TRBV20-1 and J is TRBJ1-1, with 7 bases fitting TRBD1. The CDR3 has 14 residues. J was trimmed by 5 bases and V by 3 bases; bases with no gene match: 9. Per germline, CDR1 DFQATT and CDR2 SNEGSKA (reference sequence).

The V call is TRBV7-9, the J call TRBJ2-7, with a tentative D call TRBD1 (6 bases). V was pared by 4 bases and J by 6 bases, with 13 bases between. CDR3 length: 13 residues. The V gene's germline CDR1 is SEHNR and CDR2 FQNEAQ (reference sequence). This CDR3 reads CASSSTGVGEQYV. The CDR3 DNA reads TGTGCCAGCAGCTCGACAGGTGTCGGCGAGCAGTACGTC.

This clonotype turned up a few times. CDR3 DNA sequence: TGTGCCAGCAGCTCCTGGACCGGACTATCGGGTGGCTACACCTTC. Amino acid sequence: CASSSWTGLSGGYTF. The V and J genes are TRBV7-9 and TRBJ1-2; no firm D call. Per germline, CDR1 SEHNR and CDR2 FQNEAQ (reference sequence). The CDR3 runs 15 residues. Trimming shortened V by 4 bases and J by 7 bases, and 19 bases separated the two germline ends.